The 29 T cell receptor beta chains below were found in one sample sequenced in a study of tumor and adjacent non-tumor tissue in lung cancer. No cell sorting was done before RNA was extracted from the tissue. This non-tumor lung sample came from over 3 cm beyond the tumor edge. A modified ARM-PCR protocol with three rounds of nested PCR amplified TCRbeta. A single record per CDR3 protein comes from TCRdb applying MiXCR to the multiplex PCR reads. The table includes over 100,000 distinct CDR3 sequences, roughly two thirds detected once. The specimen was distant non-tumor lung tissue. These receptors all stem from a man between 60 and 75 years old with non-small cell lung cancer.

For this clonotype: One end of the junction does not line up with germline, which may come from a read error. This sequence joins TRBV29-1 and TRBJ2-6; D is undetermined. Germline-derived CDR1 and CDR2 are SQVTM and ANQGSEA. The CDR3 totals 13 residues. The CDR3 nucleotides are TGCAGTGTTGATGGCCCTGGGGCCAACGTCCTGACTTTC. The encoded protein is CSVDGPGANVLTF. The full variable domain, rest sourced from reference TRBV29-1 and TRBJ2-6, is SAVISQKPSRDICQRGTSLTIQCQVDSQVTMMFWYRQQPGQSLTLIATANQGSEATYESGFVIDKFPISRPNLTFSTLTVSNMSPEDSSIYLCSVDGPGANVLTFGAGSRLTVL.

This clonotype was detected a few times. This may be a read error, as it is one base from a much larger clone. The genes are TRBV29-1 and TRBJ2-3; D is tentatively TRBD1 or TRBD2 (6 bases each). The germline V gene encodes CDR1 SQVTM and CDR2 ANQGSEA. This CDR3 spans 13 amino acids. CDR3 bases: TGCAGCGTACCTAGGGGGGTCACAGGTACGCAGTATTTT. This sequence encodes CSVPRGVTGTQYF.

As for this clonotype: A much bigger clone sits one base away, suggesting this may be a read error. The chain combines TRBV30 with TRBJ2-7; 13 positions agree with TRBD2. CDR1 is GTSNPN, CDR2 SVGIG, per germline (reference sequence). This CDR3 has 14 amino acids. CDR3 in DNA: TGTGTCTGGAGTGGACTAGCGGGGGCCTACGAGCAGTACTTC. Its translation: CVWSGLAGAYEQYF.

Turning to this clonotype: No conserved phenylalanine or tryptophan ends this CDR3, so it is likely a read error. This chain connects TRBV20-1 to TRBJ1-2; D remains unclear. The V gene's germline CDR1 is DFQATT and CDR2 SNEGSKA (reference sequence). This CDR3 comprises 11 residues. The CDR3 is CSAPDLYGYTL. The CDR3 DNA reads TGCAGTGCCCCTGACCTCTATGGTTACACCCTC.

Points on this clonotype: One end of the junction fails to match germline, which may point to a read error. The V and J genes are TRBV5-4 and TRBJ1-1; no firm D call. Germline V gene lookup returns CDR1 SGHNT and CDR2 YYREEE (reference sequence). This CDR3 has 15 amino acids. CDR3 in DNA: TGTGCCAACAGCGACGGACGGTTTATGAACATTGAAGCTTTCTTT. This encodes CANSDGRFMNIEAFF.

Turning to this clonotype: No conserved phenylalanine or tryptophan is present at the end of the CDR3, so a read error is the likely explanation. The gene calls are TRBV12-3 or TRBV12-4 and TRBJ1-5, with D tentatively TRBD1 (6 bases). The CDR3 runs 16 residues. V gave up 6 bases and J gave up 5 bases, with 20 bases separating them. CDR3 in DNA: TGTGCCAGCAGCCGATGGGGGAGGGCAGGGGATCAGCCCCAGCATTCT. Translation: CASSRWGRAGDQPQHS.

For this clonotype: A junction boundary mismatches the germline segment, possibly from a read error. The rearrangement links TRBV11-3 to TRBJ2-1; D gene unclear. Per germline, CDR1 SGHNT and CDR2 YENEEA. The CDR3 loop spans 11 amino acids. For the CDR3, the DNA is TGTGTCAGCAGCGTGGTGCATGAGCAGTTCTTC. Encoded protein: CVSSVVHEQFF.

About this clonotype itself: A much larger clone differs from this one at a single base, so this may be a read error. V and J are TRBV28 and TRBJ2-3, with 9 bases fitting TRBD2. From germline, CDR1 is MDHEN and CDR2 SYDVKM. This CDR3 is 14 amino acids long. CDR3 sequence reads: CANSPSGRYDTQYF. CDR3 nucleotide sequence: TGTGCCAACAGTCCGAGCGGGAGGTATGATACGCAGTATTTT.

To note about this clonotype: Germline is not matched at one junction end, which may reflect a read error. The V and J genes are TRBV11-2 and TRBJ2-1, with 12 nucleotides matching TRBD2. Germline values: CDR1 SGHAT, CDR2 FQNNGV. The CDR3 length is 18 residues. The DNA for the CDR3 is TGTACCATCAGCTTTTTCCTAGCGGGAGGGCAATCCTATAATGAGCAGTTCTTC. This gives the protein CTISFFLAGGQSYNEQFF.

Ten or more counts support this clonotype. A read error may produce the germline difference seen at one junction end. The rearrangement uses TRBV12-3 or TRBV12-4 and TRBJ2-3, with D perhaps matching TRBD1 or TRBD2 (6 bases each). The CDR3 runs 13 residues. The CDR3 coding sequence is TGTGCCAGCAGTTTCGGTTGGGGGGACAAATGGAATTTT. It encodes CASSFGWGDKWNF.

This chain links TRBV12-3 or TRBV12-4 with TRBJ2-7; TRBD2 agrees at 7 bases. The CDR3 is 14 amino acids. CDR3 residues: CTNSPSGKGYEQYF. The CDR3 DNA reads as TGTACCAACAGTCCCAGCGGGAAGGGCTACGAGCAGTACTTC.

This clonotype was seen at least ten times. The chain carries TRBV28 and TRBJ1-2; tentative D call: TRBD1 (6 bases). V lost 5 bases, J lost 1 base, and 11 bases lay in between. The CDR3 loop spans 14 amino acids. CDR1 is MDHEN, CDR2 SYDVKM, per germline. The CDR3 sequence: CASSSTDSNYGYTF. The CDR3 DNA reads TGTGCCAGCAGTAGCACGGACAGTAACTATGGCTACACCTTC.

To note about this clonotype: A much larger clone is a single base away; this may be a read error. The chain carries TRBV20-1 and TRBJ2-3; 12 bases are a match to TRBD1. There are 15 residues in the CDR3. The V gene's germline CDR1 is DFQATT and CDR2 SNEGSKA (reference sequence). The CDR3 spells CSAPGQGARTDTHYF. CDR3 coding DNA: TGCAGCGCCCCGGGACAGGGGGCGCGTACAGATACGCATTATTTT.

About this clonotype: Just one base apart from a much larger clone, this may be a read error. This rearrangement joins TRBV12-5 to TRBJ2-5; 8 bases align to TRBD2. This CDR3 spans 15 amino acids. The germline gives CDR1 LGHNT, CDR2 FRNRAP. The CDR3 region has the DNA TGTACTAGTGGTTTGGTACGGGGGGGACAAGAGACCCAGTACTTC. It yields the protein CTSGLVRGGQETQYF.

This clonotype was detected a few times. This rearrangement joins TRBV25-1 to TRBJ1-4; D is unclear. V lost 0 bases, J lost 10 bases, and 3 bases lay in between. The CDR3 covers 11 residues. The germline CDR1 and CDR2 sequences are MGHDK and SYGVNS. DNA for the CDR3: TGTGCCAGCAGTGAATATAGAAAACTGTTTTTT. It specifies CASSEYRKLFF.

Notes on this clonotype: A read error may be the cause here, since a much bigger clone is one base away. The chain employs TRBV29-1 and TRBJ2-7; D might be TRBD1 (6 bases). Germline lookup yields CDR1 SQVTM and CDR2 ANQGSEA. Trimming left V 0 bases short and J 4 bases short, with 7 bases between. The CDR3 has 12 amino acids. The CDR3 spells CSVEDDRYEQYF. The DNA for the CDR3 is TGCAGCGTTGAAGATGACAGGTACGAGCAGTACTTC.

This clonotype has at least ten counts. The rearrangement links TRBV4-1 to TRBJ1-3, with 8 positions matching TRBD1. This CDR3 spans 15 amino acids. V lost 2 bases, J lost 4 bases, and 4 bases stayed unmatched. CDR1 and CDR2 (germline): MGHRA, YSYEKL. The CDR3 sequence: CASSQQGATGNTIYF. CDR3 in DNA: TGCGCCAGCAGCCAACAGGGGGCGACGGGAAACACCATATATTTT.

The chain is built from TRBV29-1 and TRBJ2-7; 9 bases align to TRBD1. V was clipped by 2 bases and J by 6 bases; unmatched bases: 8. The CDR3 spans 14 residues. CDR1 SQVTM and CDR2 ANQGSEA come from the germline V gene. In DNA, the CDR3 is TGCAGCGTTGAATCGGGACAGGGTGTCTGCGAGCAGTACTTC. It specifies CSVESGQGVCEQYF.

This clonotype was seen many times. The chain links TRBV6-5 to TRBJ2-7, with D possibly being TRBD2 (9 bases). The CDR3 has 20 residues. Germline V gene lookup returns CDR1 MNHEY and CDR2 SVGAGI. The V end was cut by 2 bases, the J end by 6 bases, with 32 bases between. CDR3 sequence reads: CASSYPTRRQGREGRFEQYF. CDR3 coding DNA: TGTGCCAGCAGTTACCCAACGAGGAGACAGGGGCGGGAGGGCCGGTTCGAGCAGTACTTC.

This clonotype showed up many times. This chain links TRBV12-3 or TRBV12-4 with TRBJ2-1, with TRBD1 matching over 11 bases. V lost 5 bases and J lost 7; bases outside the gene matches: 10. This CDR3 is 16 amino acids long. CDR3 residues: CASSHHWTGGSNEQFF. The CDR3 DNA reads as TGTGCCAGCAGTCACCACTGGACAGGGGGCAGTAATGAGCAGTTCTTC.

There are a few counts of this clonotype. The rearrangement uses TRBV11-3 and TRBJ2-1; D remains ambiguous. The CDR3 contains 15 residues. The V gene's germline CDR1 is SGHNT and CDR2 YENEEA. The V gene lost 2 bases and the J gene lost 7 bases, with 15 bases spanning the gap. The CDR3 reads CASSLTAVWANEQFF. The CDR3 DNA is TGTGCCAGCAGCTTAACGGCGGTCTGGGCTAATGAGCAGTTCTTC.

Remarks on this clonotype: One end of the junction is discordant with germline, which a read error may explain. J is TRBJ2-7 and V is TRBV5-4, with D unclear. The CDR3 consists of 15 residues. Germline CDR1 and CDR2: SGHNT and YYREEE (reference sequence). CDR3 residues: CVSSLDDLGDYEQYF. For the CDR3, the DNA is TGTGTCAGCAGCTTGGACGATTTAGGAGACTACGAGCAGTACTTC.

This clonotype was observed a handful of times. A much larger clone sits a single nucleotide away, making a read error possible. CDR3 in DNA: TGTGCCAGCAACTTATACGGGGGGGGACAGGCAACCAATGAGCAGTTCTTC. Residues: CASNLYGGGQATNEQFF. The chain links TRBV7-9 to TRBJ2-1, with D perhaps TRBD1 or TRBD2 (8 bases each). This CDR3 has 17 amino acids. The germline CDR1 and CDR2 sequences are SEHNR and FQNEAQ (reference sequence).

The chain joins TRBV6-5 to TRBJ1-2, with D maybe TRBD1 (5 bases). The length of the CDR3 is 14 residues. CDR1 and CDR2 (germline): MNHEY, SVGAGI. V lost 5 bases and J lost 8, with 18 bases in between. In nucleotides, the CDR3 is TGTGCCAGCAGTCCTGGGGGGAGCGCGATCGGCTACACCTTC. Translation: CASSPGGSAIGYTF.

In its sample, this clonotype was seen many times. The chain links TRBV11-2 to TRBJ2-5; D may be TRBD2 (6 bases). CDR1 SGHAT and CDR2 FQNNGV come from the germline V gene. The V end was cut by 2 bases, the J end by 4 bases, with 14 bases between. This CDR3 has 15 residues. CDR3 sequence: CASSLLLAPPETQYF. The CDR3 DNA is TGTGCCAGCAGCTTATTACTAGCCCCCCCAGAGACCCAGTACTTC. The entire variable domain, with the rest obtained from reference TRBV11-2 and TRBJ2-5, is as follows: EAGVAQSPRYKIIEKRQSVAFWCNPISGHATLYWYQQILGQGPKLLIQFQNNGVVDDSQLPKDRFSAERLKGVDSTLKIQPAKLEDSAVYLCASSLLLAPPETQYFGPGTRLLVL.

In its sample, this clonotype was seen many times. The chain couples TRBV29-1 to TRBJ1-2; D might be TRBD1 (6 bases). Looked up from germline, CDR1 is SQVTM and CDR2 is ANQGSEA. Trimming removed 1 base from V and 5 bases from J, with 8 bases in between. The CDR3 runs to 12 residues. The CDR3 is CSVEGTDYGYTF. The CDR3 nucleotides are TGCAGCGTTGAAGGGACAGATTATGGCTACACCTTC. The full variable domain, its missing parts supplied by reference TRBV29-1 and TRBJ1-2, is SAVISQKPSRDICQRGTSLTIQCQVDSQVTMMFWYRQQPGQSLTLIATANQGSEATYESGFVIDKFPISRPNLTFSTLTVSNMSPEDSSIYLCSVEGTDYGYTFGSGTRLTVV.

Details on this clonotype: One end of the junction varies from germline; a read error may be responsible. This chain connects TRBV6-5 to TRBJ1-1, with D perhaps TRBD1 (5 bases). This CDR3 comprises 16 residues. CDR1 is MNHEY, CDR2 SVGAGI, per germline. CDR3 in amino acids: CASSVMQPGEGTEALF. As DNA, the CDR3 is TGTGCCAGCAGTGTAATGCAGCCGGGAGAGGGGACTGAAGCTCTCTTT.

Turning to this clonotype: At one boundary the junction diverges from the germline segment, which might be a read error. The chain joins TRBV5-4 to TRBJ2-7, with a weak D call TRBD2 (5 bases). CDR3 length equals 14 residues. CDR1 and CDR2 from the germline V gene are SGHNT and YYREEE (reference sequence). Here the CDR3 reads CTSSFSRRRGEQYF. In DNA form, the CDR3 reads TGTACCAGCAGCTTTAGCAGGAGGCGTGGTGAGCAGTACTTC.

By share of the sample, this clonotype is large. The chain recombines TRBV10-2 with TRBJ2-6; no clear D gene. The CDR3 length is 17 residues. Trimming cost V 4 bases and J 0 bases, with 13 bases left between them. The germline gives CDR1 WSHSY, CDR2 SAAADI. CDR3 residues: CASSGGNAISGANVLTF. CDR3 coding DNA: TGCGCCAGCAGTGGAGGAAACGCGATCTCTGGGGCCAACGTCCTGACTTTC.